This T cell receptor beta chain was recovered during a study of blood T cell repertoires in COVID-19. Whole-study context: Donors in the United States, Italy and Spain gave samples during acute or convalescent COVID-19. T cells, B-cell-depleted T cells, or PBMCs supplied cDNA or gDNA.

This clone was picked up one time. Deletions cut 0 bases from V and 9 bases from J, with 12 bases between. The length of the CDR3 is 15 residues. In germline, CDR1 is MGHRA, CDR2 YSYEKL. Method: immunoSEQ multiplex PCR; TCRdb's copy keeps in-frame clones and lacks some. The sample includes approximately 70,000 clones, 70% to 90% seen only once; the top ten take less than 1.5%. The specimen sequenced was peripheral blood. This chain uses TRBV4-1 with TRBJ1-6, with a tentative D call TRBD1 (5 bases). The clonotype comes from a woman between 55 and 75 years old with acute or convalescent COVID-19. The CDR3 reads CASSQEDTRFSPLHF. The CDR3 coding sequence is TGCGCCAGCAGCCAAGAGGACACGAGGTTTTCACCCCTCCACTTT.